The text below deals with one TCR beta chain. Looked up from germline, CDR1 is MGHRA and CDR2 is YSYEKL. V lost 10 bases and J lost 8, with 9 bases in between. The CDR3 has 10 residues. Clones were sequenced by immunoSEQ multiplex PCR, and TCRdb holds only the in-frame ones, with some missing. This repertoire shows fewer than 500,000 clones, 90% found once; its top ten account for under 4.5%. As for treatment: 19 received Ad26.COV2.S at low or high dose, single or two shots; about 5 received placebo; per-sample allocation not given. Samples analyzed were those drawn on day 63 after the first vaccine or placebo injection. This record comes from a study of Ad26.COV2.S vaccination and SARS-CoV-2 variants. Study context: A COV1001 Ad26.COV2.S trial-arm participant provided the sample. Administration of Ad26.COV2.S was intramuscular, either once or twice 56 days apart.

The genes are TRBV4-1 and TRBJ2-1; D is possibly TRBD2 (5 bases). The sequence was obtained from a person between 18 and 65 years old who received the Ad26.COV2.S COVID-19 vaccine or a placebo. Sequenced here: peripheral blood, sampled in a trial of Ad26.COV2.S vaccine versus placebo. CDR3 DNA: TGCGCCACGGGGATGGATGAGCAGTTCTTC. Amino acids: CATGMDEQFF.